This TCR beta chain was identified during a study of molecular identifiers for immune sequencing clone quantification (dated by TCRdb to 2016 to 2019). With regard to the full study: In a replicate experiment, RNA from 20,000 or 100,000 naive CD8 T cells was split into five aliquots, four of which were sequenced. CD8 T cells were used in a methods study to benchmark molecular-identifier clustering-based TCR repertoire sequencing (MIDCIRS) and TCR RNA copy counting.

Study-level results and caveats: Clones above 20 RNA copies held over 99% of molecules in CMV-specific effector cells but under 1% in naive cells. A single cell's worth of spiked-in Jurkat TCR RNA was reported detectable even among about 1.1 million naive CD8 T cells. When barcode sub-clustering was omitted, TCR diversity was inflated by chimeric consensus sequences, with chimeras reaching as high as 47%. Spiked-in Jurkat TCR RNA (roughly 10 copies' worth), which is not part of the donor repertoire, was contained in the naive libraries. Highly expanded clone sizes could be underestimated if identical TCR molecules share a barcode. Modeling gave about 3.2 recovered TCR RNA copies per cell versus approximately 11 by digital PCR, implying around 31% capture efficiency.

CDR1 and CDR2 are read off the germline V gene as MGHDK and SYGVNS. The CDR3, cysteine through phenylalanine, is 11 amino acids long. Only the CDR3 part of the read is kept: 33 bases, read in frame from the first base. V is pared back by 7 bases and J by 5 bases, with 8 bases lying between the germline termini. The library was prepared using PCR. The instrument given in TCRdb is NextSeq 500. Bulk TCR libraries were generated as previously described, with the TCR primers listed in Table S5 used. The Qiagen AllPrep DNA/RNA kit was used to purify total RNA. Before analysis, reads from multiple sequencing runs of the same library were pooled. Processing in the source paper ran as follows. Reads were retained only if an exact TCR constant sequence was present, and the retained reads were trimmed to 150 nt and grouped according to their 12-nt molecular barcodes. Reads inside each barcode group were sub-clustered using a 15% Levenshtein threshold, and a quality-weighted consensus sequence was constructed for each RNA molecule. Non-functional sequences were removed, as were lower-count sequences one edit away from another. Barcode sub-clusters with fewer than 20% of the maximum read count were removed, based on fitting two negative binomial distributions. TCRdb ran its own pipeline on the public reads, namely fastp trimming at Q25 and MiXCR clone calling, and kept in-frame beta chains. Identical CDR3 proteins give one entry, which carries the most common genes and DNA. It is TCRdb's table, rather than the study itself, that gives the V and J calls and clone size. The sample table holds about 330,000 distinct CDR3 sequences, of which roughly 23% were seen once. The ten largest account for 0.65% to 0.75% of the sample.

Libraries of naive CD8 T cells were built from anywhere between about 20,000 and 1,000,000 sorted cells, with 10%, 30% or 50% of the purified RNA used. Naive CD8 T cells, defined as CD8+CD4-CCR7+CD45RA+, were FACS-sorted into RLT Plus buffer on a BD FACSAria II. Ten to eleven TCR copies' worth of Jurkat RNA were spiked into about 19,000-1,000,000 naive CD8 T cell samples to test detection sensitivity. CD8 T cells were enriched with RosetteSep CD8+ T Cell Enrichment Cocktail and Ficoll-Paque, followed by ACK red cell lysis. This clonotype has only a few counts. Its recognized antigen is unknown. There are no base qualities to consult, and no much larger clone falls within one base.

Recombination joined TRBV25-1 with TRBJ2-5; matching of 6 bases hints at TRBD1 as the D gene. The TCR sequence derives from a human donor in good health. Some libraries in this study had Jurkat cell RNA spiked in. Material for sequencing was naive CD8+ T cells from blood, with Jurkat cell RNA spiked in. What this sample's cell subset or site label stands for: FACS-sorted CD8+CD4-CCR7+CD45RA+ naive T cells. The base sequence is TGTGCCAGCACTCAGGGGGAGACCCAGTACTTC. This yields the protein CASTQGETQYF.